This T cell receptor beta chain was observed in a study of blood T cell repertoires in COVID-19 (dated by TCRdb to about 2020). Background on the whole study: Collaborator samples came from the United States, Italy and Spain and covered acute and convalescent phases of COVID-19. Samples came from the ongoing ImmuneRACE study (first 160 participants) plus 1,254 subjects from 6 global collaborators. A de-identified subject ID, COVID-19 status, age in years and sex were almost always included in the sample metadata. Where available, HLA class I and class II types were taken from metadata supplied by the sample provider and were not determined by assay-based typing. The dataset comprised deeply sampled blood TCRbeta repertoires from subjects exposed to, actively infected with, or recovered from COVID-19. The material from the prospective study consisted of cDNA or gDNA derived from T cells, B-cell-depleted T cells, or PBMCs. The repertoires were made available in a free public database intended to serve as a resource for research on the immune response to SARS-CoV-2.

What the study reported, not specific to this receptor: The quantity of clinical and demographic metadata differed by source and by participant and was supplied without curation.

With regard to this clone: Its antigen specificity is not known. The sample holds no much larger clone one base away, and base qualities are not on file.

At one collaborating source in Seattle, patients were enrolled during active infection and were followed longitudinally through the course of disease. Collaborating institutions collected whole blood in K2EDTA tubes following their own protocols. For TCRbeta analysis, collaborators shipped samples in one of three forms: frozen whole blood, isolated PBMCs, or DNA extracted from either of those sample types. The immunoSEQ Assay, a bias-controlled multiplex PCR, was used to amplify TCRbeta CDR3 regions from genomic DNA. Regarding the original processing steps: The number of nucleated cells in each sample was estimated by amplification of reference gene primers within the assay. To quantify the absolute abundance of each unique TCRbeta CDR3 rearrangement, sequence reads were collapsed and filtered. For each sample, productive Simpson clonality was calculated as the square root of Simpson's diversity index across productive rearrangements. TCRdb mirrors the immuneACCESS table, restricted to in-frame sequences. Some clones are absent from its copies; in checked studies, under half trace to an unresolved V gene, and the reason for the others is unknown. V and J calls and clone size are given by that table; D and trimming were obtained from the DNA. The sample table contains about 240,000 clones; only one count was recorded for about nine tenths of them. The top ten constitute around 0.83% of the sample.

Sequenced input: peripheral blood. The sequence was collected from a man in his thirties or forties with COVID-19, enrolled during active disease.

The DNA sequence reads TGTGCCTGGAGCCAGGGTTCCTACAATGAGCAGTTCTTC. This translates into CAWSQGSYNEQFF. The rearranged chain carries TRBV30 and TRBJ2-1; a tentative D match to TRBD1 spans 5 bases. The trim is 3 bases for V and 1 base for J, with a gap of 7 bases between the germline ends. CDR1 and CDR2, looked up from the germline V gene (reference sequence), are GTSNPN and SVGIG. From the cysteine up to the phenylalanine, the CDR3 has a length of 13 residues. Here the CDR3 DNA is all that survives: 39 bases in frame from base 1.